The rows below give T cell receptor beta chains drawn from one sample of a study of shared clonotypes between healthy human individuals. Generated by immunoSEQ multiplex PCR, the TCRdb table keeps only in-frame clones and is missing some. This sample yields 900,000 to 1,200,000 clones, of which around 78% are seen a single time; 0.55% to 0.7% belongs to the top ten. Sequencing was done on a sample of memory CD4+ T cells from PBMCs. The receptors were gathered from a man aged 18 to 30 in good health. Some clones in this sample may be carry-over from other donors' samples. CDR3s include the opening cysteine and the closing phenylalanine or tryptophan. The D gene is left open where the match is weak. Expanded clones get a size class; other rows say once, few or many, or leave the size out.

V gene: TRBV6-1; D gene: -; clone size: -; J gene: TRBJ1-1; CDR3 protein: CASSEQGTGSEAFF; CDR3 DNA: TGTGCCAGCAGTGAACAGGGTACGGGTTCTGAAGCTTTCTTT
V gene: TRBV9; D gene: -; clone size: few; J gene: TRBJ2-1; CDR3 protein: CASSVEGVSSYNEQFF; CDR3 DNA: TGTGCCAGCAGCGTAGAAGGGGTAAGCTCCTACAATGAGCAGTTCTTC
V gene: TRBV13; D gene: TRBD1; clone size: -; J gene: TRBJ1-2; CDR3 protein: CASSQTKTGGYSYGYTF; CDR3 DNA: TGTGCCAGCAGCCAGACCAAGACAGGGGGCTATAGCTATGGCTACACCTTC
V gene: TRBV5-1; D gene: TRBD2; clone size: -; J gene: TRBJ2-7; CDR3 protein: CASSASGRGDEQYF; CDR3 DNA: TGCGCCAGCAGCGCCAGCGGGAGAGGCGACGAGCAGTACTTC
V gene: TRBV5-1; D gene: -; clone size: -; J gene: TRBJ1-1; CDR3 protein: CASSLFGQDLGNAEAFF; CDR3 DNA: TGCGCCAGCAGCTTGTTCGGGCAGGATCTAGGGAACGCTGAAGCTTTCTTT
V gene: TRBV27; D gene: -; clone size: -; J gene: TRBJ2-3; CDR3 protein: CASSLWGLAENPTVDTQYF; CDR3 DNA: TGTGCCAGCAGTTTATGGGGGCTAGCGGAGAATCCCACCGTGGATACGCAGTATTTT
V gene: TRBV28; D gene: -; clone size: -; J gene: TRBJ2-4; CDR3 protein: CASNKGLAKNIQYF; CDR3 DNA: TGTGCCAGCAACAAGGGACTAGCCAAAAACATTCAGTACTTC
V gene: TRBV5-3; D gene: TRBD1; clone size: -; J gene: TRBJ1-3; CDR3 protein: CARSAPGQGGLGNTIYF; CDR3 DNA: TGTGCCAGAAGCGCACCGGGACAGGGGGGCCTTGGAAACACCATATATTTT
V gene: TRBV4-3; D gene: TRBD2; clone size: -; J gene: TRBJ2-2; CDR3 protein: CASRRTSGMGTGELFF; CDR3 DNA: TGCGCCAGCAGACGGACTAGCGGGATGGGCACCGGGGAGCTGTTTTTT
V gene: TRBV15; D gene: -; clone size: once; J gene: TRBJ1-2; CDR3 protein: CATSAPQGAEYGYTF; CDR3 DNA: TGTGCCACCAGCGCGCCCCAGGGAGCCGAATATGGCTACACCTTC
V gene: TRBV6-5; D gene: -; clone size: -; J gene: TRBJ2-7; CDR3 protein: CASSYGSTYEQYF; CDR3 DNA: TGTGCCAGCAGTTACGGGTCCACCTACGAGCAGTACTTC
V gene: TRBV18; D gene: -; clone size: -; J gene: TRBJ2-7; CDR3 protein: CASSPPNGYEQYF; CDR3 DNA: TGTGCCAGCTCACCACCGAACGGCTACGAGCAGTACTTC
V gene: TRBV4-3; D gene: -; clone size: once; J gene: TRBJ2-1; CDR3 protein: CASSQDYGGDLRGPGEQFF; CDR3 DNA: TGCGCCAGCAGCCAAGATTACGGCGGCGACCTCCGGGGACCAGGTGAGCAGTTCTTC
V gene: TRBV6-5; D gene: TRBD2; clone size: -; J gene: TRBJ2-1; CDR3 protein: CASSRAAGAYNEQFF; CDR3 DNA: TGTGCCAGCAGCCGAGCGGCGGGAGCTTACAATGAGCAGTTCTTC
V gene: TRBV30; D gene: -; clone size: -; J gene: TRBJ1-2; CDR3 protein: CAWSLGLGSYTF; CDR3 DNA: TGTGCCTGGAGTCTAGGACTCGGGAGCTACACCTTC
V gene: TRBV4-2; D gene: TRBD2; clone size: -; J gene: TRBJ2-7; CDR3 protein: CASSQDASGAAYEQYF; CDR3 DNA: TGTGCCAGCAGCCAAGACGCTAGCGGCGCCGCCTACGAGCAGTACTTC
V gene: TRBV19; D gene: TRBD2; clone size: once; J gene: TRBJ2-1; CDR3 protein: CASGPLPLPSGRYNEQFF; CDR3 DNA: TGTGCCAGCGGCCCCCTCCCTCTGCCTAGCGGTCGCTACAATGAGCAGTTCTTC
V gene: TRBV7-6; D gene: TRBD1; clone size: -; J gene: TRBJ1-2; CDR3 protein: CASSSRTGGSGYTF; CDR3 DNA: TGTGCCAGCAGCTCCCGGACAGGGGGCAGTGGCTACACCTTC
V gene: TRBV28; D gene: -; clone size: once; J gene: TRBJ1-5; CDR3 protein: CASNGFGAGGEPQHF; CDR3 DNA: TGTGCCAGCAATGGGTTCGGGGCCGGAGGTGAGCCCCAGCATTTT
V gene: TRBV6-1; D gene: -; clone size: once; J gene: TRBJ2-2; CDR3 protein: CASRRTDANTGELFF; CDR3 DNA: TGTGCCAGCAGAAGGACCGATGCGAACACCGGGGAGCTGTTTTTT
V gene: TRBV28; D gene: -; clone size: once; J gene: TRBJ1-5; CDR3 protein: CASTSTGHGVSGGGNQPQHF; CDR3 DNA: TGTGCCAGCACTTCTACGGGACATGGGGTTAGCGGAGGTGGCAATCAGCCCCAGCATTTT
V gene: TRBV27; D gene: -; clone size: once; J gene: TRBJ2-7; CDR3 protein: CASRPHGESYEQYF; CDR3 DNA: TGTGCCAGCAGACCGCACGGGGAGAGCTACGAGCAGTACTTC